One TCR beta chain is described in this entry. TCRdb reprocessed the 5' RACE reads via MiXCR and lists one record per CDR3 protein. The data show about 520,000 distinct CDR3 sequences, roughly a fifth seen once. This CDR3 contains 12 residues. The V and J ends lost 5 bases and 9 bases respectively, with 11 bases between them. CDR1 and CDR2 from the germline V gene are MGHRA and YSYEKL. The data stem from a study of identical twins. These data were also filed under a second study, of T cells expressing NK-cell markers. That source reports: These same clonotypes (in four donors) also led the CD3+CD56-NKG2C+ fraction. Unclear, still, was the HCMV specificity of the expanded NKG2C+ T cell clones.

The source material was CD4+ T cells sorted from blood. The sequence was obtained from a woman in her late teens or twenties in good health. This chain joins TRBV4-1 and TRBJ2-1; no firm D call. Written as DNA, the CDR3 is TGCGCCAGCAGCACTAATCCCAGTGAGCAGTTCTTC. Protein product: CASSTNPSEQFF.